The sequence of this T cell receptor beta chain was determined in a study of T-cell memory formation after mild COVID-19 (dated by TCRdb to the early 2020s). With regard to the full study: TCR sequence clusters from the two donors were largely donor specific. Longitudinal TCRalpha and TCRbeta repertoire sequencing tracked T-cell clones expanding and contracting after mild COVID-19 in a couple of donors. Two young, previously healthy adult volunteers made up the cohort, one male and one female.

Points on this clonotype: No antigen is known for it. No much larger clonotype is one base removed from it; base qualities were not supplied.

Trimming at the junction amounts to 8 bases on V and 4 bases on J, and the germline ends lie 15 bases apart. The germline V gene (reference sequence) yields LNHNV for CDR1 and YYDKDF for CDR2. Inclusive of the bounding cysteine and phenylalanine, the CDR3 is 13 residues long. The CDR3 DNA has 39 bases and is translated from base 1. The instrument given in TCRdb is Illumina NovaSeq 6000. cDNA libraries for TCRalpha and TCRbeta were prepared by 5'RACE using constant-segment primers, with sample barcodes and unique molecular identifiers added. RNA was extracted from every sample with Trizol reagent. Amplification of the libraries took two PCR steps, and the second step added a second sample barcode plus Illumina TruSeq adapters. Libraries were sequenced on an Illumina NovaSeq with 2 x 150 bp paired-end reads. On the study's bioinformatics: Reads were demultiplexed and collapsed into UMI-guided consensus sequences with migec v1.2.7. Using mixcr v2.1.11, UMI consensuses were aligned to TRA and TRB V and J templates and then assembled into clonotypes. A clonotype was counted as expanded or contracted only when both edgeR and NoisET called the clonotype significant, with the noise models trained on biological replicates. For edgeR calls, the cutoffs were a false discovery rate-adjusted p below 0.01 and a log2 fold-change threshold of 1. As an exploratory analysis of dynamics, max-normalized trajectories of the 1000 most abundant clonotypes were examined with PCA combined with hierarchical clustering. Separately sequenced CD4+ and CD8+ repertoires were used to assign the CD4 or CD8 phenotype of responding clones. The public sequencing data were trimmed at Q25 with fastp and processed into clonotypes with MiXCR by TCRdb, which kept only in-frame beta chains. Rows with a matching CDR3 protein are joined into one entry that keeps the most common DNA and genes. What appears here as the V and J calls and clone size reflects TCRdb's work, not the paper's. The sample table lists about 360,000 distinct CDR3 sequences, approximately 14% of them with a count of one. The ten biggest clones cover 22% of the sample.

Beyond this particular receptor, the publication reports: Contracting CD4+ clones appeared mostly in the CM and EM memory subsets, whereas CD8+ clones were enriched in EMRA. The second-wave clones that peaked on day 37 were not confirmed to be SARS-CoV-2 specific. Only a couple of mild cases were covered by the study, and larger cohorts that include severe cases with pre-infection samples were considered necessary. The detection of some responding clones in pre-infection memory suggests that pre-existing cross-reactive memory T cells joined the SARS-CoV-2 response. Clones contracting from day 15 to 85 had balanced CD4/CD8 phenotypes, while a second wave expanding from day 15 to 37 was biased towards CD4+.

Ficoll-Paque density gradient centrifugation was the method used to isolate PBMCs. The material sequenced was PBMCs or a T cell subset sorted from them (not recorded which). The chain couples TRBV15 to TRBJ2-7; no D gene can be assigned with confidence. The sequence was collected from a man between 18 and 35 years old who had mild COVID-19 (a few samples of this study predate the infection). The sample titles of this study are shuffled in the database, so cell type and time point are left out; the donor was told from shared clones. The DNA sequence is given as TGTGCCACCTCGAGAGGAAATCGGTACGAGCAGTACTTC. It specifies CATSRGNRYEQYF. The entire variable domain, with the stretches around the CDR3 drawn from the reference TRBV15 and TRBJ2-7 proteins, is DAMVIQNPRYQVTQFGKPVTLSCSQTLNHNVMYWYQQKSSQAPKLLFHYYDKDFNNEADTPDNFQSRRPNTSFCFLDIRSPGLGDTAMYLCATSRGNRYEQYFGPGTRLTVT.